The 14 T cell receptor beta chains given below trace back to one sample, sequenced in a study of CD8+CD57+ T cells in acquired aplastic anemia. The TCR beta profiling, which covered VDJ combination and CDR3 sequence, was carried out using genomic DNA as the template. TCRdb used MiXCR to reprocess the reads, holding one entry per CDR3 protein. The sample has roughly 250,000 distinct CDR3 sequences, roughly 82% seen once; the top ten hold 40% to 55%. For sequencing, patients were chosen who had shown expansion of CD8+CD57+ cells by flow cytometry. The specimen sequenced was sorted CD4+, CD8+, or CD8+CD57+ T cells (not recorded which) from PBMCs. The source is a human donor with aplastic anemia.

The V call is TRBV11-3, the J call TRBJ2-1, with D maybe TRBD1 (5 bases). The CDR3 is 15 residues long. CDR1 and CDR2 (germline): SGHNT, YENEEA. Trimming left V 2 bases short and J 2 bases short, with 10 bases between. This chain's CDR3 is CASSLNLTAYNEQFF. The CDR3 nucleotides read TGTGCCAGCAGCTTAAACCTGACAGCCTACAATGAGCAGTTCTTC.

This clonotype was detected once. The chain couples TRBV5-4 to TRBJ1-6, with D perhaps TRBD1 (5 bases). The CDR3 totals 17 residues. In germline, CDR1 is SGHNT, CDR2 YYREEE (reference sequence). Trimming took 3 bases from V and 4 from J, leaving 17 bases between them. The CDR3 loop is CASSSFQGAGYNSPLHF. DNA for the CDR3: TGTGCCAGCAGCTCCTTCCAGGGAGCGGGTTATAATTCACCCCTCCACTTT.

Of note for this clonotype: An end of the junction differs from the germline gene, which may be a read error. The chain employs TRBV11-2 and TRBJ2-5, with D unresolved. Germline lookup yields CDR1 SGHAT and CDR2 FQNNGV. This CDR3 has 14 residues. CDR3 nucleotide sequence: TGTGCCACCAGCATGACCTCCGCCCAAGAGACCCAGTACTTC. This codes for CATSMTSAQETQYF.

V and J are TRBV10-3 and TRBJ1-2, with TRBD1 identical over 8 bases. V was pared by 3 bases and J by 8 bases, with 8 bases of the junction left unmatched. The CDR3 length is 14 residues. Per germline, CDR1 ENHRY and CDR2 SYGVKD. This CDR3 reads CAISDVGTGEGYTF. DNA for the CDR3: TGTGCCATCAGTGACGTCGGGACAGGAGAAGGCTACACCTTC.

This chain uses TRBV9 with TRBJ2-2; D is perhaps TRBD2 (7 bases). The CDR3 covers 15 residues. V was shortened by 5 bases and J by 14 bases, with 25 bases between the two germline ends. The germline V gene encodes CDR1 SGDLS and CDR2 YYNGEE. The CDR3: CASSEVGGANTELFF. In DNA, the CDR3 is TGTGCCAGCAGTGAGGTGGGGGGGGCGAACACTGAACTGTTTTTT.

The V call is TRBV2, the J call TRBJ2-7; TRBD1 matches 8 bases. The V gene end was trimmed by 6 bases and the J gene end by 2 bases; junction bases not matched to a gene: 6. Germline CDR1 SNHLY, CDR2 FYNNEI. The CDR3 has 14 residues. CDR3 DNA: TGTGCCAGCAGCCGACAGGGGCGAGCCTACGAGCAGTACTTC. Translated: CASSRQGRAYEQYF. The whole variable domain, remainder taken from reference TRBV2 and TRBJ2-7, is EPEVTQTPSHQVTQMGQEVILRCVPISNHLYFYWYRQILGQKVEFLVSFYNNEISEKSEIFDDQFSVERPDGSNFTLKIRSTKLEDSAMYFCASSRQGRAYEQYFGPGTRLTVT.

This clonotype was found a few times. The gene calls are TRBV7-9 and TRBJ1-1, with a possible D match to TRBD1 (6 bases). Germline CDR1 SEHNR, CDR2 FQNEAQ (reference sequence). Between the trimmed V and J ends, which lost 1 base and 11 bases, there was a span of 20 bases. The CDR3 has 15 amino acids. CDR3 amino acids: CASSLVPGGLTFAFF. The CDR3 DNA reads TGTGCCAGCAGCTTAGTACCCGGGGGGCTGACTTTTGCTTTCTTT.

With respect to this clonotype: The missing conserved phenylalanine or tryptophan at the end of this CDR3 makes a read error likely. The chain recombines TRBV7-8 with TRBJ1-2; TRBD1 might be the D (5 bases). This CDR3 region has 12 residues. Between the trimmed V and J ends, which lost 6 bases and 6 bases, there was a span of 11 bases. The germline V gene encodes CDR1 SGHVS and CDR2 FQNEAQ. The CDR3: CASSLGVDGYTY. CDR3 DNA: TGTGCCAGCAGTCTAGGGGTAGATGGCTACACCTAC.

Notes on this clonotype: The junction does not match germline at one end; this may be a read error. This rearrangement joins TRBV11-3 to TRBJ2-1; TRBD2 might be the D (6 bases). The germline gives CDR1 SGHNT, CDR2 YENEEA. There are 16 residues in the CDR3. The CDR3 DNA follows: TGTGCCAGCAGCGTAGAGTCAGATGGGGGGAGCGATGAGCAGTTCTTC. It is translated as CASSVESDGGSDEQFF.

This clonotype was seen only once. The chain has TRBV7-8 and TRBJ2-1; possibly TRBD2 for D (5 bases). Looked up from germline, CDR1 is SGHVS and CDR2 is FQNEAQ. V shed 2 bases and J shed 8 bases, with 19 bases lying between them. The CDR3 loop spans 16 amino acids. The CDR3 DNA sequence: TGTGCCAGCAGCTTACCGGGAAGCGCCGAGACGCATGAGCAGTTCTTC. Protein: CASSLPGSAETHEQFF.

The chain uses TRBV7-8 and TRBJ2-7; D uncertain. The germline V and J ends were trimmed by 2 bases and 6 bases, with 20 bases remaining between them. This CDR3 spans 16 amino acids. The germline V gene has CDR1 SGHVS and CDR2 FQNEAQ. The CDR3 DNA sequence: TGTGCCAGCAGCTTATGGTCTACGCAGAGCGAGACCGAGCAGTACGTC. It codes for CASSLWSTQSETEQYV.

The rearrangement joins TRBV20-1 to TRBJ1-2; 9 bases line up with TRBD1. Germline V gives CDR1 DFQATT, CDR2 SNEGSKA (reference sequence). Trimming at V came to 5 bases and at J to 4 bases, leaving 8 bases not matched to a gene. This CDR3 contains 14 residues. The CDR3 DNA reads TGCAGTGCTGCCCCCCGGGACAGGGTCTATGGCTACACCTTC. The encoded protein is CSAAPRDRVYGYTF.

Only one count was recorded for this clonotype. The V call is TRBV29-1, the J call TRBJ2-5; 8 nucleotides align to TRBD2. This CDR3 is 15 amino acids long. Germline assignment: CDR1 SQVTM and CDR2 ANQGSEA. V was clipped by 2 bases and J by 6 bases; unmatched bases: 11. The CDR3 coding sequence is TGCAGCGTTGAAACGGCGGGGGGAGGCTACAAGACCCAGTACTTC. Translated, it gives CSVETAGGGYKTQYF.

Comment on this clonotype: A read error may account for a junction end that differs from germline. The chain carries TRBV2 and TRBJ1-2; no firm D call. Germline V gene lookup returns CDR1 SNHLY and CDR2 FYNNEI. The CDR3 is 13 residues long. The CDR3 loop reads CASSHGLAGGYSF. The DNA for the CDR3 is TGCGCCAGCAGCCACGGGCTCGCAGGTGGGTACTCCTTC.